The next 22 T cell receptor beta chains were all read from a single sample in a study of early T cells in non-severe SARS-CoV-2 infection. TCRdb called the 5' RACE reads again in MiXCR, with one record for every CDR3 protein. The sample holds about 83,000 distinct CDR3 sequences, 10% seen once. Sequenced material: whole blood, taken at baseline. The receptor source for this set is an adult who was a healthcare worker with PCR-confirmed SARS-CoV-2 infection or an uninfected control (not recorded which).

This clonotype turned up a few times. CDR3 sequence: CASRSQLMNTEAFF. CDR3 nucleotide sequence: TGTGCCAGCAGATCACAGCTCATGAACACTGAAGCTTTCTTT. This sequence joins TRBV28 and TRBJ1-1, with D uncertain. From germline, CDR1 is MDHEN and CDR2 SYDVKM. V was shortened by 6 bases and J by 0 bases, with 11 bases between the two germline ends. This CDR3 region has 14 residues.

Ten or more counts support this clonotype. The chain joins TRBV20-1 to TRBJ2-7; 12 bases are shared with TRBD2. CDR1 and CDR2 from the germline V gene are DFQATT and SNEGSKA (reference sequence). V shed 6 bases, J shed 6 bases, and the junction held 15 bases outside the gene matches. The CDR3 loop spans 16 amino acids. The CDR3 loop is CSATYTLTSGSPEQYF. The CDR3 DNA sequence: TGCAGTGCCACTTATACCCTGACTAGCGGGAGCCCCGAGCAGTACTTC.

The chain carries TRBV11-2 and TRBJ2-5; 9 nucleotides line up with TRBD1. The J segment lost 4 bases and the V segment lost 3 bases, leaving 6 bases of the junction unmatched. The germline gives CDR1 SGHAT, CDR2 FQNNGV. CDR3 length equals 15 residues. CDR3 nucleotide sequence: TGTGCCAGCAGCTTCGGACAGGGGAGGCGAGAGACCCAGTACTTC. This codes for CASSFGQGRRETQYF.

This CDR3 reads CASKSSEGNIEQYF. In nucleotides, the CDR3 is TGTGCCAGCAAAAGTTCGGAGGGAAATATCGAGCAGTACTTC. This chain joins TRBV28 and TRBJ2-7; a possible D gene is TRBD2 (6 bases). V dropped 7 bases and J dropped 6 bases, with 19 bases sitting between them. The length of the CDR3 is 14 residues. Per germline, CDR1 MDHEN and CDR2 SYDVKM.

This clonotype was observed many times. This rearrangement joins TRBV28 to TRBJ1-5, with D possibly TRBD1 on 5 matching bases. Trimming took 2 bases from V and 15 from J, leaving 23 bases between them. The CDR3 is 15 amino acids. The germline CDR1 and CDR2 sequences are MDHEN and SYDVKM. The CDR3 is CASSLSISNQGLMHF. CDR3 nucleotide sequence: TGTGCCAGCAGTTTAAGTATTTCTAATCAGGGTTTAATGCATTTT.

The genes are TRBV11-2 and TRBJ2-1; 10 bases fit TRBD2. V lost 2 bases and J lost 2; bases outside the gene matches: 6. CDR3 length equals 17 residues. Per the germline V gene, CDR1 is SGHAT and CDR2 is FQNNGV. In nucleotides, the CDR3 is TGTGCCAGCAGCTTAAGGGCGCTAGCGGGGGCCTACAATGAGCAGTTCTTC. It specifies CASSLRALAGAYNEQFF. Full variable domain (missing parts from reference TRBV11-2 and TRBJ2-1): EAGVAQSPRYKIIEKRQSVAFWCNPISGHATLYWYQQILGQGPKLLIQFQNNGVVDDSQLPKDRFSAERLKGVDSTLKIQPAKLEDSAVYLCASSLRALAGAYNEQFFGPGTRLTVL.

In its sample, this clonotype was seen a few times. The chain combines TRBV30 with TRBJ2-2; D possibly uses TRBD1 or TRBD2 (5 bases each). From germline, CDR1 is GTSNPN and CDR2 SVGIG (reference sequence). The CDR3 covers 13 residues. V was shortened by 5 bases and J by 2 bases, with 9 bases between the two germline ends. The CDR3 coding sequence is TGTGCCTGGGGGGACGGTAACACCGGGGAGCTGTTTTTT. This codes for CAWGDGNTGELFF.

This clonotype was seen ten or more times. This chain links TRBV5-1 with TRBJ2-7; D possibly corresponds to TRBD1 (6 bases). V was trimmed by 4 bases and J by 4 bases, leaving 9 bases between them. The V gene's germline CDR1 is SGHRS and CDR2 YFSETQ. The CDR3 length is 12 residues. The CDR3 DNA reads TGCGCCAGCAGCCTGGACAGATACGAGCAGTACTTC. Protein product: CASSLDRYEQYF. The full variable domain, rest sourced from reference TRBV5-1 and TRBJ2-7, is KAGVTQTPRYLIKTRGQQVTLSCSPISGHRSVSWYQQTPGQGLQFLFEYFSETQRNKGNFPGRFSGRQFSNSRSEMNVSTLELGDSALYLCASSLDRYEQYFGPGTRLTVT.

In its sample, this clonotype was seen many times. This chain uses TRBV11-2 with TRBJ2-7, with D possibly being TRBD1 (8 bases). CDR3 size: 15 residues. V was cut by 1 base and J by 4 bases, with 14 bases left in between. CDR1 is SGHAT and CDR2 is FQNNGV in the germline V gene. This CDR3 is CASSLAQGGRYEQYF. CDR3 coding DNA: TGTGCCAGCAGCTTAGCACAGGGGGGGAGATACGAGCAGTACTTC.

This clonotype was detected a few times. The CDR3 loop is CASSQETSGTGETQYF. The CDR3 DNA follows: TGTGCCAGCAGCCAAGAAACTAGCGGGACCGGGGAGACCCAGTACTTC. The V gene is TRBV3-1, the J gene TRBJ2-5, with TRBD2 matching over 10 bases. CDR1 is LGHDT, CDR2 YNNKEL, per germline (reference sequence). This CDR3 contains 16 residues. V shed 0 bases, J shed 5 bases, and the junction held 6 bases outside the gene matches.

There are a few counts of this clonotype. The CDR3 DNA follows: TGTGCCAGCACCTACCTTTCATCCACAGATACGCAGTATTTT. Amino acid sequence: CASTYLSSTDTQYF. The V and J genes are TRBV7-9 and TRBJ2-3; D is unresolved. Per germline, CDR1 SEHNR and CDR2 FQNEAQ (reference sequence). Between the trimmed V and J ends, which lost 7 bases and 2 bases, there was a span of 13 bases. There are 14 residues in the CDR3.

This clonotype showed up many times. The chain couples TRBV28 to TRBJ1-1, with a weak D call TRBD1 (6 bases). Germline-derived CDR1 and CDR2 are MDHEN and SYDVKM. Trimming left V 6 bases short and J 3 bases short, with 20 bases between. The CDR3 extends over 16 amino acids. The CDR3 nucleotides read TGTGCCAGCAGCTCCACAGACAACAGGGTATACACTGAAGCTTTCTTT. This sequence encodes CASSSTDNRVYTEAFF.

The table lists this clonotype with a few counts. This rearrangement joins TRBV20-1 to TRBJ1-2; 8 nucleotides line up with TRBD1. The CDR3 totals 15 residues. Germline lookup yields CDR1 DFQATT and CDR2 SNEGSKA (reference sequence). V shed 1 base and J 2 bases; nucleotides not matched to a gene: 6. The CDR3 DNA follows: TGCAGTGCTAGAGCACCGGGACAGGCCAACTATGGCTACACCTTC. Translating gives CSARAPGQANYGYTF.

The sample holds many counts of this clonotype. CDR3 nucleotide sequence: TGTGCCAGCGATACTTCCTCGGGCGAGCAGTACTTC. This gives the protein CASDTSSGEQYF. J is TRBJ2-7 and V is TRBV28; D unclear. Trimming removed 8 bases at V and 6 bases at J, with 14 bases between. This CDR3 comprises 12 residues. Germline CDR1 reads MDHEN; CDR2 reads SYDVKM.

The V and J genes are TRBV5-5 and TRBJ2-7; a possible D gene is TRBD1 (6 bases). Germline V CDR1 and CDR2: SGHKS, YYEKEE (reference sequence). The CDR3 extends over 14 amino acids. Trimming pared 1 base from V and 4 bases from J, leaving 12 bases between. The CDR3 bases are TGTGCCAGCAGCTTGCGGCAGGGGATGTACGAGCAGTACTTC. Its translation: CASSLRQGMYEQYF.

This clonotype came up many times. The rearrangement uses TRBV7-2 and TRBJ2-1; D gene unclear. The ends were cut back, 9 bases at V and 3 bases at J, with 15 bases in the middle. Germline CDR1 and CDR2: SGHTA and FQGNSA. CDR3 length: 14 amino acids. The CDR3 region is CASERAVVYNEQFF. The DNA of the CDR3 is TGTGCCAGTGAGCGTGCGGTTGTCTACAATGAGCAGTTCTTC.

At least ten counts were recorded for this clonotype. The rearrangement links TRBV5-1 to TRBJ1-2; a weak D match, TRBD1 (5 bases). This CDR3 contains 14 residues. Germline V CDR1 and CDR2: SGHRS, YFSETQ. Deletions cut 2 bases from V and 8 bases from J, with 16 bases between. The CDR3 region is CASSFRPGEEGYTF. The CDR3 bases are TGCGCCAGCAGCTTTCGGCCGGGGGAAGAGGGCTACACCTTC.

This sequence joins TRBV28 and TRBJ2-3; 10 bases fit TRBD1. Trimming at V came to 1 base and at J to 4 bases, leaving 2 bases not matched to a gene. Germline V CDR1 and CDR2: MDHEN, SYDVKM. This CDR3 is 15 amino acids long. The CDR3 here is CASSLSGQGSDTQYF. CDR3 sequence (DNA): TGTGCCAGCAGTTTATCGGGACAGGGGTCAGATACGCAGTATTTT.

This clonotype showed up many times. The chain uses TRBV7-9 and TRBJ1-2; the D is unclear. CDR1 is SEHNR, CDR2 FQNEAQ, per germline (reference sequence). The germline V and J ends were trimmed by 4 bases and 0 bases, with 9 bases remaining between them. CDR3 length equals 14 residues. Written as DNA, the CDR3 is TGTGCCAGCAGCTCAAACAGTGCTAACTATGGCTACACCTTC. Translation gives CASSSNSANYGYTF. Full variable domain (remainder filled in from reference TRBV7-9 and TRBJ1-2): DTGVSQNPRHKITKRGQNVTFRCDPISEHNRLYWYRQTLGQGPEFLTYFQNEAQLEKSRLLSDRFSAERPKGSFSTLEIQRTEQGDSAMYLCASSSNSANYGYTFGSGTRLTVV.

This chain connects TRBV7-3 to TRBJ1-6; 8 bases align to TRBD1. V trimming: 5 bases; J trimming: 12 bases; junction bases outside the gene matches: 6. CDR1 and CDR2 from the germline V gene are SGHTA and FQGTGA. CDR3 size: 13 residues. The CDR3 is CASSRGQGQPLHF. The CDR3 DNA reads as TGTGCCAGCAGCCGCGGACAGGGACAACCCCTCCACTTT.

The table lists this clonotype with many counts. CDR3 residues: CASSTENNSPLHF. CDR3 in DNA: TGTGCCAGCAGTACTGAAAATAATTCACCCCTCCACTTT. The chain links TRBV6-2 or TRBV6-3 to TRBJ1-6, with no clear D. The CDR3 contains 13 residues. The germline V gene encodes CDR1 MNHEY and CDR2 SVGEGT. V lost 5 bases and J 5 bases, leaving 7 bases between the germline ends.

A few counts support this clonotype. The DNA for the CDR3 is TGTGCCAGCAGCGAGCGGGGTTCTAGCACAGATACGCAGTATTTT. As protein: CASSERGSSTDTQYF. This chain links TRBV7-9 with TRBJ2-3, with TRBD2 matching 7 bases. Germline CDR1 and CDR2: SEHNR and FQNEAQ (reference sequence). The CDR3 loop spans 15 amino acids. Losses at the gene ends were 5 bases for V and 0 bases for J; bases not matched to a gene: 5.